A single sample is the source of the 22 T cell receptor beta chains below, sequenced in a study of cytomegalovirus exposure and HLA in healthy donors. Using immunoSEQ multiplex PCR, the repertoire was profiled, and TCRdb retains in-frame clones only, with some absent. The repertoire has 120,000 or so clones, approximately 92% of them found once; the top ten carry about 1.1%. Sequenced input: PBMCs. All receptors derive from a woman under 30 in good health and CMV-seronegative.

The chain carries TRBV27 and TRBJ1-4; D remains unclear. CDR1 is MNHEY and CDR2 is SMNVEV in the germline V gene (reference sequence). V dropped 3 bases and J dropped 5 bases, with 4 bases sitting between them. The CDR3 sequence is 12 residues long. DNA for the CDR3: TGTGCCAGCAGTTTTGCGAATGAAAAACTGTTTTTT. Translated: CASSFANEKLFF.

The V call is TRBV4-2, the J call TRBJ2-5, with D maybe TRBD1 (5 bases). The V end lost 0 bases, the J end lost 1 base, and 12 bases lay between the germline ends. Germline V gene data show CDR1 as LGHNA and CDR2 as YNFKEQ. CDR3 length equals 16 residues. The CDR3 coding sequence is TGTGCCAGCAGCCAAGATTTGGACACCTTCCAAGAGACCCAGTACTTC. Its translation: CASSQDLDTFQETQYF.

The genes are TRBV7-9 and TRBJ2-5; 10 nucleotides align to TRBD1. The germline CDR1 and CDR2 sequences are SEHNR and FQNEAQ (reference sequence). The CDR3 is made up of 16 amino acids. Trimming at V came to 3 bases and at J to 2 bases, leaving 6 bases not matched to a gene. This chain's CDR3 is CASSFGQGGSQETQYF. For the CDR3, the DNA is TGTGCCAGCAGCTTTGGACAGGGGGGCTCGCAAGAGACCCAGTACTTC.

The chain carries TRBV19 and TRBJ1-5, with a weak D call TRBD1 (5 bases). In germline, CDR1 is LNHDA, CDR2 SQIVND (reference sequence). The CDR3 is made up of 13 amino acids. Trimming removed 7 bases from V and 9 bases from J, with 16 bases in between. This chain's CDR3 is CASTTYGGGPQHF. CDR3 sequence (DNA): TGTGCCAGTACCACATACGGGGGGGGGCCCCAGCATTTT.

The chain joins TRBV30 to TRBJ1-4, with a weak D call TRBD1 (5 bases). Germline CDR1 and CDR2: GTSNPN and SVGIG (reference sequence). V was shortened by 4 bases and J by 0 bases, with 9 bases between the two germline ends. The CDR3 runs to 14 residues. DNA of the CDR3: TGTGCCTGGAACACAGGTGCAACTAATGAAAAACTGTTTTTT. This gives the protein CAWNTGATNEKLFF.

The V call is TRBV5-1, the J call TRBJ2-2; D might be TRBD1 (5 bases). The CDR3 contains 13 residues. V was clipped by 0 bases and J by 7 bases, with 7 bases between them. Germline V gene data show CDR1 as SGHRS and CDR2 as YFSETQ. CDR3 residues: CASSLVTGGELFF. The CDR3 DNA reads TGCGCCAGCAGCTTGGTCACAGGCGGGGAGCTGTTTTTT.

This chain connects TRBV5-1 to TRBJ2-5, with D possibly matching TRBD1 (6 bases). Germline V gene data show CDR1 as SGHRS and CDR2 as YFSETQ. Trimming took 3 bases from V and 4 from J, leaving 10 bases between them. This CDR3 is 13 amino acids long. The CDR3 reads CASSSRGPETQYF. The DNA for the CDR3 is TGCGCCAGCAGCTCCAGGGGACCAGAGACCCAGTACTTC. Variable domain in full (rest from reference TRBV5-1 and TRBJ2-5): KAGVTQTPRYLIKTRGQQVTLSCSPISGHRSVSWYQQTPGQGLQFLFEYFSETQRNKGNFPGRFSGRQFSNSRSEMNVSTLELGDSALYLCASSSRGPETQYFGPGTRLLVL.

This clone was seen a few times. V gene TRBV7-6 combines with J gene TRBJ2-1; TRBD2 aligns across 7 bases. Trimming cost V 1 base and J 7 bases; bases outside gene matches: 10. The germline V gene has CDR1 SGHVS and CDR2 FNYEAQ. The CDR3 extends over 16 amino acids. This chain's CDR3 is CASSLGVAGRRNEQFF. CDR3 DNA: TGTGCCAGCAGCTTAGGGGTAGCGGGCCGGAGGAATGAGCAGTTCTTC.

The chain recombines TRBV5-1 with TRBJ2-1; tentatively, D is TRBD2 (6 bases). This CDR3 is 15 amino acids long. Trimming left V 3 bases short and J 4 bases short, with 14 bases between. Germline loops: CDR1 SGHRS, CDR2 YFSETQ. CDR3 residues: CASSSPLAKYNEQFF. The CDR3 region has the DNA TGCGCCAGCAGCTCGCCGCTAGCGAAGTACAATGAGCAGTTCTTC. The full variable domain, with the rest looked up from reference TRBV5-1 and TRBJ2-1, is KAGVTQTPRYLIKTRGQQVTLSCSPISGHRSVSWYQQTPGQGLQFLFEYFSETQRNKGNFPGRFSGRQFSNSRSEMNVSTLELGDSALYLCASSSPLAKYNEQFFGPGTRLTVL.

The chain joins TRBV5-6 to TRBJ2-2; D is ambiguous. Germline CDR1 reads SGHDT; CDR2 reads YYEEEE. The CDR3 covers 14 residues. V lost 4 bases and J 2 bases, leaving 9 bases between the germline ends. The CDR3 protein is CASSASFNTGELFF. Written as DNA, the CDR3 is TGTGCCAGCAGCGCGAGCTTTAACACCGGGGAGCTGTTTTTT.

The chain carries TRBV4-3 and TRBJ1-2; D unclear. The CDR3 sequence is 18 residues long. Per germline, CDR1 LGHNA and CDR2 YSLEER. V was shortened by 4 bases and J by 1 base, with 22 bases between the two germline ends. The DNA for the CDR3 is TGCGCCAGCAGCCCGCAAGATAACCCCCGACTGAGTAACTATGGCTACACCTTC. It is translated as CASSPQDNPRLSNYGYTF.

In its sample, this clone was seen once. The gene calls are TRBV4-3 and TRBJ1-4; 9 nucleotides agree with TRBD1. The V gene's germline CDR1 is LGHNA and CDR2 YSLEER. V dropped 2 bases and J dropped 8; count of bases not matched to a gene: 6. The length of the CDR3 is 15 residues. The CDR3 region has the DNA TGCGCCAGCAGCCAACATAACGGACAGGGGGAAAAACTGTTTTTT. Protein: CASSQHNGQGEKLFF.

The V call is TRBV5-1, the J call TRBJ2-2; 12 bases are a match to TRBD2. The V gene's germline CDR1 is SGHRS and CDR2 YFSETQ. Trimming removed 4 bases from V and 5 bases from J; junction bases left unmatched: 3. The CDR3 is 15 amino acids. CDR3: CASSPGLAGTGELFF. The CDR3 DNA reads TGCGCCAGCAGCCCCGGACTAGCGGGGACCGGGGAGCTGTTTTTT. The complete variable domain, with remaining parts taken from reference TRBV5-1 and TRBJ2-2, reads KAGVTQTPRYLIKTRGQQVTLSCSPISGHRSVSWYQQTPGQGLQFLFEYFSETQRNKGNFPGRFSGRQFSNSRSEMNVSTLELGDSALYLCASSPGLAGTGELFFGEGSRLTVL.

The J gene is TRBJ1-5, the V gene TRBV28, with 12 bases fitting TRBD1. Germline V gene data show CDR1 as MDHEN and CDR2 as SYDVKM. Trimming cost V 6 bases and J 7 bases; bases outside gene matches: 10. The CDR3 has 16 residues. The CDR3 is CASRETGQGAGQPQHF. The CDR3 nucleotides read TGTGCCAGCAGAGAAACGGGACAGGGGGCAGGGCAGCCCCAGCATTTT. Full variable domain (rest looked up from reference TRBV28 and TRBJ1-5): DVKVTQSSRYLVKRTGEKVFLECVQDMDHENMFWYRQDPGLGLRLIYFSYDVKMKEKGDIPEGYSVSREKKERFSLILESASTNQTSMYLCASRETGQGAGQPQHFGDGTRLSIL.

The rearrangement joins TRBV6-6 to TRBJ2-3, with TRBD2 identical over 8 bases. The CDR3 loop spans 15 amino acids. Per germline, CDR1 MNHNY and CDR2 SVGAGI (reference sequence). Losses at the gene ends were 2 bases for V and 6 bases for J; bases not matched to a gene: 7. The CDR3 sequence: CASSYQAGVEDTQYF. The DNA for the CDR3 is TGTGCCAGCAGTTACCAAGCGGGAGTTGAGGATACGCAGTATTTT.

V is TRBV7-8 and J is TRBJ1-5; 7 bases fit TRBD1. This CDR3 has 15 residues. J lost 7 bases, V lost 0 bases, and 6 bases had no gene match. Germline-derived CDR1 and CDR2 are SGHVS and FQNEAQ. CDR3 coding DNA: TGTGCCAGCAGCTTAGCGGAAAGGGGGCGACAGCCCCAGCATTTT. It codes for CASSLAERGRQPQHF.

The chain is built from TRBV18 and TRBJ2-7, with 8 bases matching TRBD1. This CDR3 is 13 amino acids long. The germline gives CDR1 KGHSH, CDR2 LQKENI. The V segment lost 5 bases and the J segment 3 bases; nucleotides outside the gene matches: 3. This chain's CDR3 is CASSGGQGYEQYF. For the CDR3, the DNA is TGTGCCAGCTCAGGAGGACAGGGCTACGAGCAGTACTTC.

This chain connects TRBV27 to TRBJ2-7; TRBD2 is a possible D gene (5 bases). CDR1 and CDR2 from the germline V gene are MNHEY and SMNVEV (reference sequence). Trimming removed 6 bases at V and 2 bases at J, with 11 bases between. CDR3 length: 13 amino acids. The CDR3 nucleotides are TGTGCCAGCAGGGATGGGAGAACCTACGAGCAGTACTTC. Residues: CASRDGRTYEQYF.

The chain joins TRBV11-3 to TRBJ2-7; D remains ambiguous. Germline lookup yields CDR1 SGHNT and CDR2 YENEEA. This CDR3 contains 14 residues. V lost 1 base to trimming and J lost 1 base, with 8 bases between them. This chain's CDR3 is CASSLGGGSYEQYF. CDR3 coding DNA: TGTGCCAGCAGCTTAGGAGGCGGTTCCTACGAGCAGTACTTC.

The CDR3 nucleotides read TGCGCCAGCAGTGGCGGGACAGGGAAGACAGATACGCAGTATTTT. It yields the protein CASSGGTGKTDTQYF. The rearrangement links TRBV10-1 to TRBJ2-3; 9 nucleotides match TRBD1. Germline assignment: CDR1 WNHNN and CDR2 SYGVQD (reference sequence). Losses at the gene ends were 4 bases for V and 3 bases for J; bases not matched to a gene: 5. This CDR3 comprises 15 residues.

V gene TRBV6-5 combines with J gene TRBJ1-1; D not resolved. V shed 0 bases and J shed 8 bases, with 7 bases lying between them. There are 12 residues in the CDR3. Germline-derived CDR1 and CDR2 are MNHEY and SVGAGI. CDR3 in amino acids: CASSYSRGEAFF. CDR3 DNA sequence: TGTGCCAGCAGTTACTCGAGAGGAGAAGCTTTCTTT.

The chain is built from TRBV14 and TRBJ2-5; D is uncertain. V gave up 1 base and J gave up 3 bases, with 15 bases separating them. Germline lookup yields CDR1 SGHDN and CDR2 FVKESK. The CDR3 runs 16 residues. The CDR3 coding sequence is TGTGCCAGCAGCCAAGGTCGAGTCTGGTTCGAAGAGACCCAGTACTTC. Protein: CASSQGRVWFEETQYF.